This T cell receptor (beta chain) was sequenced in a study of shared clonotypes between healthy human individuals. The repertoire was sequenced with immunoSEQ multiplex PCR; TCRdb's copy has only in-frame clones and lacks some. Of 2 million to 2.5 million clones in the sample, around 93% were seen once. This clone was detected once. The CDR3 has 14 residues. Germline CDR1 is SGHTS and CDR2 is YDEGEE. Trimming took off 0 bases at V and 5 bases at J, with 9 bases between the two ends. Terminally differentiated effector memory CD45RA+ cells were left out of the naive CD8 fraction, which was CD45RO-negative and positively selected for CCR7. Those who donated, Caucasian adults without exception, all lived in Nashville, Tennessee.

The sample taken for sequencing was naive CD8+ T cells from PBMCs. The TCR sequence derives from a young man in good health. Some clones in this sample may be carry-over from other donors' samples. The chain has TRBV5-8 and TRBJ1-5; possible D gene TRBD1, 6 bases. The CDR3 sequence is CASSLGEGDQPQHF. CDR3 nucleotides: TGTGCCAGCAGCTTGGGGGAGGGGGATCAGCCCCAGCATTTT. Supplemented by reference TRBV5-8 and TRBJ1-5, the full variable domain reads EAGVTQSPTHLIKTRGQQATLRCSPISGHTSVYWYQQALGLGLQFLLWYDEGEERNRGNFPPRFSGRQFPNYSSELNVNALELEDSALYLCASSLGEGDQPQHFGDGTRLSIL.